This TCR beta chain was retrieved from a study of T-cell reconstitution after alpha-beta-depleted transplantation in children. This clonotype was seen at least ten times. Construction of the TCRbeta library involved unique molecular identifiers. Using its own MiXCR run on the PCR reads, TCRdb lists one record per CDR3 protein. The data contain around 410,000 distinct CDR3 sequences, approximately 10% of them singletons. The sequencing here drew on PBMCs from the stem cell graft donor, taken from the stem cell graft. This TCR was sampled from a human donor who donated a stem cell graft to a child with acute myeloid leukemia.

CDR3 nucleotides: TGTGCCAGCTCACCACCGATTACGGGCAATGAGCAGTTCTTC. Translation: CASSPPITGNEQFF. This rearrangement joins TRBV18 to TRBJ2-1; the D is unclear. This CDR3 is 14 amino acids long. V lost 0 bases and J lost 6, with 9 bases in between. CDR1 and CDR2 from the germline V gene are KGHSH and LQKENI.